This T cell receptor beta chain derives from a study of technical replicates of blood from a handful of donors. The CDR3 has 17 residues. CDR1 is SGDLS, CDR2 YYNGEE, per germline. V dropped 4 bases and J dropped 1; count of bases not matched to a gene: 9. Generated by immunoSEQ multiplex PCR, the TCRdb table keeps only in-frame clones and is missing some. This repertoire shows approximately 89,000 clones, around 94% found once; its top ten account for about 0.4%. V gene TRBV9 combines with J gene TRBJ2-2; the match to TRBD1 covers 8 bases. This TCR was sampled from a human donor in good health. Sequencing input: T cells isolated from PBMCs. CDR3: CASSYNPGTGNTGELFF. CDR3 in DNA: TGTGCCAGCAGCTATAATCCCGGGACAGGGAACACCGGGGAGCTGTTTTTT.